Shown below are 21 T cell receptor beta chains from a single sample sequenced in a study of siplizumab effects on memory and regulatory T cells. The method was immunoSEQ multiplex PCR; TCRdb's version includes in-frame clones alone and lacks a portion of them. The profile covers 100,000 or so clones, with 94% appearing a single time and 0.55% to 0.65% taken by the ten largest. Sequencing used Tregs sorted from blood. The source is a human donor in good health.

V usage is TRBV5-5 and J usage is TRBJ2-7; unclear D gene. The CDR3 extends over 12 amino acids. V was cut by 5 bases and J by 2 bases, with 8 bases left in between. Germline CDR1 and CDR2: SGHKS and YYEKEE (reference sequence). The CDR3 reads CASSRFPYEQYF. CDR3 DNA sequence: TGTGCCAGCAGTCGCTTCCCCTACGAGCAGTACTTC.

This chain connects TRBV30 to TRBJ1-5; 11 bases fit TRBD1. V shed 2 bases and J 6 bases; nucleotides not matched to a gene: 21. The CDR3 extends over 20 amino acids. Germline V gene sequence: CDR1 GTSNPN, CDR2 SVGIG (reference sequence). This chain's CDR3 is CAWSPRVMFWTGGPGQPQHF. The DNA for the CDR3 is TGTGCCTGGAGTCCAAGGGTCATGTTCTGGACAGGGGGCCCCGGTCAGCCCCAGCATTTT.

This chain links TRBV6-6 with TRBJ2-7, with TRBD1 matching over 10 bases. J gave up 5 bases and V 3 bases, and 4 bases lay outside the gene matches. The CDR3 runs 14 residues. The germline gives CDR1 MNHNY, CDR2 SVGAGI (reference sequence). The CDR3 coding sequence is TGTGCCAGCAGTTATGGGACAGGGGTGGACGAGCAGTACTTC. It yields the protein CASSYGTGVDEQYF.

The chain recombines TRBV18 with TRBJ1-1; D unclear. The CDR3 contains 14 residues. Between the trimmed V and J ends, which lost 6 bases and 6 bases, there was a span of 17 bases. Looked up from germline, CDR1 is KGHSH and CDR2 is LQKENI. The CDR3 loop is CASSPRVPDAEAFF. The CDR3 nucleotides read TGTGCCAGCTCCCCGAGGGTCCCCGATGCTGAAGCTTTCTTT. Variable domain in full (rest from reference TRBV18 and TRBJ1-1): NAGVMQNPRHLVRRRGQEARLRCSPMKGHSHVYWYRQLPEEGLKFMVYLQKENIIDESGMPKERFSAEFPKEGPSILRIQQVVRGDSAAYFCASSPRVPDAEAFFGQGTRLTVV.

This clone appeared a few times. The V and J genes are TRBV5-1 and TRBJ1-5; TRBD1 matches 7 bases. CDR3 length equals 16 residues. V was pared by 3 bases and J by 2 bases, with 8 bases of the junction left unmatched. CDR1 and CDR2 from the germline V gene are SGHRS and YFSETQ. The CDR3 here is CASSYREGGRNQPQHF. The DNA for the CDR3 is TGCGCCAGCAGCTACAGGGAAGGGGGCCGCAATCAGCCCCAGCATTTT.

The gene calls are TRBV27 and TRBJ2-2; D is unresolved. There are 15 residues in the CDR3. Trimming took off 4 bases at V and 6 bases at J, with 15 bases between the two ends. The germline CDR1 and CDR2 sequences are MNHEY and SMNVEV (reference sequence). CDR3 bases: TGTGCCAGCAGTTATCGGCCCCAGCTTGCCGGGGAGCTGTTTTTT. This gives the protein CASSYRPQLAGELFF.

The J gene is TRBJ1-4, the V gene TRBV30; D gene unclear. Between the trimmed V and J ends, which lost 0 bases and 0 bases, there was a span of 5 bases. The CDR3 is 14 amino acids. Germline values: CDR1 GTSNPN, CDR2 SVGIG (reference sequence). Written as DNA, the CDR3 is TGTGCCTGGAGTGTACACGCAACTAATGAAAAACTGTTTTTT. The encoded protein is CAWSVHATNEKLFF. Variable domain in full (rest from reference TRBV30 and TRBJ1-4): SQTIHQWPATLVQPVGSPLSLECTVEGTSNPNLYWYRQAAGRGLQLLFYSVGIGQISSEVPQNLSASRPQDRQFILSSKKLLLSDSGFYLCAWSVHATNEKLFFGSGTQLSVL.

This chain joins TRBV9 and TRBJ2-7; 9 nucleotides line up with TRBD2. Trimming took 2 bases from V and 3 from J; bases not matched to a gene: 3. The CDR3 spans 14 residues. Germline CDR1 reads SGDLS; CDR2 reads YYNGEE. The CDR3 DNA reads TGTGCCAGCAGCGTGGGTAGCGGGAGCTACGAGCAGTACTTC. As protein: CASSVGSGSYEQYF. The full variable domain, with the rest looked up from reference TRBV9 and TRBJ2-7, is DSGVTQTPKHLITATGQRVTLRCSPRSGDLSVYWYQQSLDQGLQFLIQYYNGEERAKGNILERFSAQQFPDLHSELNLSSLELGDSALYFCASSVGSGSYEQYFGPGTRLTVT.

This chain uses TRBV6-5 with TRBJ1-5; 7 nucleotides align to TRBD1. After removal of 6 bases from V and 3 bases from J, the junction contained 5 bases not matched to a gene. Germline V CDR1 and CDR2: MNHEY, SVGAGI. The CDR3 runs 14 residues. CDR3 bases: TGTGCCAGCAGGTCCGGACAGGTCAATCAGCCCCAGCATTTT. This sequence encodes CASRSGQVNQPQHF.

The chain combines TRBV5-1 with TRBJ2-7; 9 bases are a match to TRBD2. J gave up 0 bases and V 4 bases, and 8 bases lay outside the gene matches. The CDR3 spans 16 residues. Germline CDR1 and CDR2: SGHRS and YFSETQ. The CDR3 region is CASSPFAGGISYEQYF. In nucleotides, the CDR3 is TGCGCCAGCAGCCCTTTCGCGGGAGGGATCTCCTACGAGCAGTACTTC.

The chain has TRBV29-1 and TRBJ1-1; the D gene is possibly TRBD1 (6 bases). The CDR3 contains 13 residues. CDR1 and CDR2 (germline): SQVTM, ANQGSEA. V dropped 3 bases and J dropped 0 bases, with 8 bases sitting between them. The CDR3 DNA is TGCAGCGTTGAGACAGGACTGAACACTGAAGCTTTCTTT. Translation: CSVETGLNTEAFF.

The gene calls are TRBV6-6 and TRBJ2-2, with 9 bases that match TRBD1. Trimming at V came to 5 bases and at J to 7 bases, leaving 2 bases not matched to a gene. This CDR3 comprises 13 residues. Germline assignment: CDR1 MNHNY and CDR2 SVGAGI (reference sequence). The CDR3 bases are TGTGCCAGCAGTGGGACAGGGCGCGGGGAGCTGTTTTTT. Translating gives CASSGTGRGELFF.

A few counts support this clone. The rearrangement uses TRBV28 and TRBJ2-1; TRBD1 aligns across 7 bases. The CDR3 loop spans 17 amino acids. The trim removed 3 bases at V and 7 bases at J, leaving 15 bases unmatched. Germline values: CDR1 MDHEN, CDR2 SYDVKM. DNA for the CDR3: TGTGCCAGCAGTTTCATTACGGGACAGTTGAGGTGGAATGAGCAGTTCTTC. Translating gives CASSFITGQLRWNEQFF.

J is TRBJ2-5 and V is TRBV7-2; D gene unclear. Germline V CDR1 and CDR2: SGHTA, FQGNSA. Between the trimmed V and J ends, which lost 4 bases and 4 bases, there was a span of 16 bases. This CDR3 has 15 residues. In DNA form, the CDR3 reads TGTGCCAGCAGCTCGGTCAAGGGCCGAGGAGAGACCCAGTACTTC. Protein sequence: CASSSVKGRGETQYF.

The genes are TRBV6-1 and TRBJ2-4, with D uncertain. V was shortened by 8 bases and J by 0 bases, with 14 bases between the two germline ends. The germline CDR1 and CDR2 sequences are MNHNS and SASEGT. The CDR3 spans 15 residues. CDR3 in amino acids: CASHEQALAKNIQYF. The DNA for the CDR3 is TGTGCCAGCCATGAGCAAGCGCTAGCCAAAAACATTCAGTACTTC.

The chain uses TRBV4-1 and TRBJ1-5; tentative D call: TRBD1 (5 bases). V was cut by 1 base and J by 0 bases, with 10 bases left in between. The CDR3 covers 16 residues. Germline V lookup: CDR1 MGHRA, CDR2 YSYEKL. This CDR3 is CASSQAGVYSNQPQHF. CDR3 DNA: TGCGCCAGCAGCCAAGCGGGGGTCTATAGCAATCAGCCCCAGCATTTT.

The rearrangement uses TRBV29-1 and TRBJ2-5; no reliable D call. Deletions cut 0 bases from V and 7 bases from J, with 15 bases between. The length of the CDR3 is 14 residues. Germline V gives CDR1 SQVTM, CDR2 ANQGSEA. CDR3 protein: CSVEDERQSGTQYF. In DNA form, the CDR3 reads TGCAGCGTTGAAGATGAGAGGCAGTCCGGGACCCAGTACTTC. The full variable domain, with the rest looked up from reference TRBV29-1 and TRBJ2-5, is SAVISQKPSRDICQRGTSLTIQCQVDSQVTMMFWYRQQPGQSLTLIATANQGSEATYESGFVIDKFPISRPNLTFSTLTVSNMSPEDSSIYLCSVEDERQSGTQYFGPGTRLLVL.

This chain links TRBV28 with TRBJ2-2, with 7 bases identical to TRBD2. J was trimmed by 6 bases and V by 8 bases; bases with no gene match: 12. Germline V gene lookup returns CDR1 MDHEN and CDR2 SYDVKM. The CDR3 extends over 15 amino acids. The CDR3 coding sequence is TGTGCCAGCGGTCAAATCGGGAGGACCCCCGGGGAGCTGTTTTTT. It yields the protein CASGQIGRTPGELFF.

This chain joins TRBV14 and TRBJ2-1, with 7 bases fitting TRBD2. Losses at the gene ends were 6 bases for V and 5 bases for J; bases not matched to a gene: 13. The CDR3 is 16 residues long. CDR1 is SGHDN, CDR2 FVKESK, per germline. This CDR3 is CASRPLVAGPNNEQFF. The CDR3 region has the DNA TGTGCCAGCAGACCACTCGTAGCGGGCCCGAACAATGAGCAGTTCTTC.

The V call is TRBV6-5, the J call TRBJ2-3; weak D call: TRBD1 (6 bases). Trimming left V 2 bases short and J 2 bases short, with 11 bases between. This CDR3 region has 15 residues. Germline V lookup: CDR1 MNHEY, CDR2 SVGAGI. This CDR3 is CASSYRTVLTDTQYF. The CDR3 nucleotides read TGTGCCAGCAGTTACCGGACAGTCCTCACAGATACGCAGTATTTT.

This chain uses TRBV20-1 with TRBJ2-2, with D hard to call. This CDR3 has 11 amino acids. Looked up from germline, CDR1 is DFQATT and CDR2 is SNEGSKA (reference sequence). The V end was cut by 5 bases, the J end by 8 bases, with 9 bases between. The CDR3 protein is CSALRGGELFF. The CDR3, as DNA: TGCAGTGCTCTACGTGGGGGGGAGCTGTTTTTT.